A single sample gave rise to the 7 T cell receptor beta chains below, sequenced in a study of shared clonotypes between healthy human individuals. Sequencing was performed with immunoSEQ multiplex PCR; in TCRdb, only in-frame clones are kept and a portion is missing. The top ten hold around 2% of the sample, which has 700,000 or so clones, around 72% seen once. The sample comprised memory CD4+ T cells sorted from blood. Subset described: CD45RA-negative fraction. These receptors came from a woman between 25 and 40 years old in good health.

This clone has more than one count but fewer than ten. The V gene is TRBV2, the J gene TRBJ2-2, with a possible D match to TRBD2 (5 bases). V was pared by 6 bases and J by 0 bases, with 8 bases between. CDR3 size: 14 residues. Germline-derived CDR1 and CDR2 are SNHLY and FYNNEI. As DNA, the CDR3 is TGTGCCAGCAGGAGGGCGACGAACACCGGGGAGCTGTTTTTT. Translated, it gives CASRRATNTGELFF.

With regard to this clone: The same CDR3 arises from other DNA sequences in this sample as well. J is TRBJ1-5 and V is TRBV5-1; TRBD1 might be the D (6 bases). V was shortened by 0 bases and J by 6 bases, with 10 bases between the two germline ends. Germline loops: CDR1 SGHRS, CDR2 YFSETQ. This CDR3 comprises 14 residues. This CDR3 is CASSLEGGAQPQHF. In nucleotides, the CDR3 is TGCGCCAGCAGCTTGGAGGGGGGAGCTCAGCCCCAGCATTTT.

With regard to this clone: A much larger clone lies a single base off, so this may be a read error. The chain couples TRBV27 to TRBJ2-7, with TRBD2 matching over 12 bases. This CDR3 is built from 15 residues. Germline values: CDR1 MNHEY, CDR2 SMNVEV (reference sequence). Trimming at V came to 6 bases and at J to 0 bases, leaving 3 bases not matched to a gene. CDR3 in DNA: TGTGCCAGCAGGCCGACTAGCGGGAGCTCCTACGAGCAGTACTTC. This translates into CASRPTSGSSYEQYF.

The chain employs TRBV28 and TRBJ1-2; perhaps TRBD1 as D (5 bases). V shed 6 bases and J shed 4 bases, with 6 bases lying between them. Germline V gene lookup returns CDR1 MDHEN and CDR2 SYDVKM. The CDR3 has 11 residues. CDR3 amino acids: CASRGPYGYTF. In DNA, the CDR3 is TGTGCCAGCAGGGGGCCCTATGGCTACACCTTC.

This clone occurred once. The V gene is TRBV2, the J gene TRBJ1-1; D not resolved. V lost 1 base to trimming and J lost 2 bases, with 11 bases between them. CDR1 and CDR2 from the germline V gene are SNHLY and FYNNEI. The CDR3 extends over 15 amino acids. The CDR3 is CASSEGRRRNTEAFF. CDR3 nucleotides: TGTGCCAGCAGTGAAGGAAGGCGACGAAACACTGAAGCTTTCTTT.

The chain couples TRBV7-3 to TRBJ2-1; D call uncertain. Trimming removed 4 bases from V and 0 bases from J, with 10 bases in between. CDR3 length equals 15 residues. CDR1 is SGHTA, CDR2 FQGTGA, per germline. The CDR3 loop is CASSSLPSSYNEQFF. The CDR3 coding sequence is TGTGCCAGCAGCTCACTACCAAGCTCCTACAATGAGCAGTTCTTC.

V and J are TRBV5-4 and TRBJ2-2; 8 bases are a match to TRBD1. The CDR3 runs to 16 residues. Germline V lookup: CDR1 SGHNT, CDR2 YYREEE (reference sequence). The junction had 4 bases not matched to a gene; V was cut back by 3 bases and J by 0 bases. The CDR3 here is CASSYPQGANTGELFF. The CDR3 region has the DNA TGTGCCAGCAGCTACCCACAGGGGGCGAACACCGGGGAGCTGTTTTTT.